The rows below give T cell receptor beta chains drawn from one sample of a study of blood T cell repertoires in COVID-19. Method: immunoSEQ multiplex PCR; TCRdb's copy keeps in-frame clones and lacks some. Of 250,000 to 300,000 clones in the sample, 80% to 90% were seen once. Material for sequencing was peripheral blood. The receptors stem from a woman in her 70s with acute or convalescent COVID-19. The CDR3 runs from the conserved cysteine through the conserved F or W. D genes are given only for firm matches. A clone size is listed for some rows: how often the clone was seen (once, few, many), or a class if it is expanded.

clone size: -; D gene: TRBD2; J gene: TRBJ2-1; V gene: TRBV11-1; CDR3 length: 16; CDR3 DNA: TGTGCCAGCAGCTTACTAGCGGGGGGGATTGTGGATGAGCAGTTCTTC; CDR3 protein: CASSLLAGGIVDEQFF
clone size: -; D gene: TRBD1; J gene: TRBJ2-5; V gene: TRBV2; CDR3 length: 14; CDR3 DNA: TGTGCCAGCAGTAAGGACAGGTCGCAAGAGACCCAGTACTTC; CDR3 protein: CASSKDRSQETQYF
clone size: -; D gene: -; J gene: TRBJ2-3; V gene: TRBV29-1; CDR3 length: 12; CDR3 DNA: TGCAGCGCCAGGACAGCCTCAGATACGCAGTATTTT; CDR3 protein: CSARTASDTQYF
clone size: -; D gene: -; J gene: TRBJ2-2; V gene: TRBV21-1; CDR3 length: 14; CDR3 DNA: TGTGCCAGCAGCAAGGGGGGGGACACCGGGGAGCTGTTTTTT; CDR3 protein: CASSKGGDTGELFF
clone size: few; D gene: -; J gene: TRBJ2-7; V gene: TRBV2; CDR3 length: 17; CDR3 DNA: TGTGCCAGCAGTGTTTTTGATCCGTGGGACTCATCTCGCGAGCAGTACTTC; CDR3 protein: CASSVFDPWDSSREQYF
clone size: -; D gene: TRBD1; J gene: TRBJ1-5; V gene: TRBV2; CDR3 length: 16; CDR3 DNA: TGTGCCAGCAGGGGCATGGGACAGGGTGAAAGTCAGCCCCAGCATTTT; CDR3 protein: CASRGMGQGESQPQHF
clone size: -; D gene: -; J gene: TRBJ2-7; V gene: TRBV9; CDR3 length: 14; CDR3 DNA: TGTGCCAGCAGCGAAGACAGCCTCCCCTACGAGCAGTACTTC; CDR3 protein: CASSEDSLPYEQYF
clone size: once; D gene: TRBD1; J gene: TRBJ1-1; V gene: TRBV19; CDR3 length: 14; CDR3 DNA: TGTGCCAGTAGTCGAGGGACAGGGAGCACTGAAGCTTTCTTT; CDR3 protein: CASSRGTGSTEAFF
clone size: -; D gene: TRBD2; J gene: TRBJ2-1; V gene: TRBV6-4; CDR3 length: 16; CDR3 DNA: TGTGCCAGCAGTGAGATGGCGGGGGTTCCTTACAATGAGCAGTTCTTC; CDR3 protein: CASSEMAGVPYNEQFF
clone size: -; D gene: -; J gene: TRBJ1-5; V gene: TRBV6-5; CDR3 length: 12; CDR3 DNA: TGTGCCAGCCGGAGAGTAGGCCAGCCCCAGCATTTT; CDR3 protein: CASRRVGQPQHF
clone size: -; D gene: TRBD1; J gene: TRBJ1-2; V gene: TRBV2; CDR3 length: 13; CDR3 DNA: TGTGCCAGCACCGGGACAGGGGTGTATGGCTACACCTTC; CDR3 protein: CASTGTGVYGYTF
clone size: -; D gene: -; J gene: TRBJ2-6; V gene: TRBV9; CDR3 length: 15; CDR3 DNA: TGTGCCAGCACCAGGATGAGCTCTGGGGCCAACGTCCTGACTTTC; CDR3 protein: CASTRMSSGANVLTF
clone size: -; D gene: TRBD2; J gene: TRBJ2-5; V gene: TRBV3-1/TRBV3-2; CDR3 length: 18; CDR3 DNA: TGTGCCAGCAGCCAAGAGAGGAGGGCTAGCGGGTTCCAAGAGACCCAGTACTTC; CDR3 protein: CASSQERRASGFQETQYF
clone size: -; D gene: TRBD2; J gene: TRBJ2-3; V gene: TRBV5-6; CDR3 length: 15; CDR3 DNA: TGTGCCAGCAGCGCGACTAGCGGGAGCCAAGATACGCAGTATTTT; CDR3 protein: CASSATSGSQDTQYF
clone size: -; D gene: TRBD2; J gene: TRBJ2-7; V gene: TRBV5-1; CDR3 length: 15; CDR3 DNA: TGCGCCAGCAGTCAGGGACTAGCGGAAGGGTACGAGCAGTACTTC; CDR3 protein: CASSQGLAEGYEQYF
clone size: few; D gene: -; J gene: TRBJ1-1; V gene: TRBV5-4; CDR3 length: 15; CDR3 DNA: TGTGCCAGCAGCGGTAAAGACAGACCGAACACTGAAGCTTTCTTT; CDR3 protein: CASSGKDRPNTEAFF
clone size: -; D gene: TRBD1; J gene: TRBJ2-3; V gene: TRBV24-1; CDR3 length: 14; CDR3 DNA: TGTGCCACCAGTGATCGACAGGGGGGAGATACGCAGTATTTT; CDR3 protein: CATSDRQGGDTQYF
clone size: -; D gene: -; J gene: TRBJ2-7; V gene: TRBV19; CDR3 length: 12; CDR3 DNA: TGTGCCAGTAGTGCAGGGCTGAGCGAGCAGTACTTC; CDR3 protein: CASSAGLSEQYF
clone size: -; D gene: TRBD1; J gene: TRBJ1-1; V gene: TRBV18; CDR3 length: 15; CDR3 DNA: TGTGCCAGCTCACACTTCACAGGGGGGGACACTGAAGCTTTCTTT; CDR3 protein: CASSHFTGGDTEAFF
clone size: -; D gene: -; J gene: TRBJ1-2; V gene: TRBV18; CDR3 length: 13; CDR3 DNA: TGTGCCAGCTCACCGCCAGCGAACTATGGCTACACCTTC; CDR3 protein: CASSPPANYGYTF
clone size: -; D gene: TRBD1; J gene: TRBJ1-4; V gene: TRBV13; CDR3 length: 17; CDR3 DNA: TGTGCCAGCAGGCCGGGACAGGGGGCGCTTGTGGGTGAAAAACTGTTTTTT; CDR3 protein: CASRPGQGALVGEKLFF
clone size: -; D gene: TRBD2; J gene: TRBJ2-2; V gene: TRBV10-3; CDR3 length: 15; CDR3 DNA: TGTGCCATCCCTAGCGGGGGGGCCGTCACCGGGGAGCTGTTTTTT; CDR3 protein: CAIPSGGAVTGELFF
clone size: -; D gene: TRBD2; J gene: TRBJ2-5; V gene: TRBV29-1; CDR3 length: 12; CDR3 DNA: TGCAGCGTTTCCGGGGGGTGGGAGACCCAGTACTTC; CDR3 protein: CSVSGGWETQYF
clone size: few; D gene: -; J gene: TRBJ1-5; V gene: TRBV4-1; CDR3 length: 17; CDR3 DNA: TGCGCCAGCAGCCCAACGGGACTCGGACGGGGTGATCAGCCCCAGCATTTT; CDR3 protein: CASSPTGLGRGDQPQHF